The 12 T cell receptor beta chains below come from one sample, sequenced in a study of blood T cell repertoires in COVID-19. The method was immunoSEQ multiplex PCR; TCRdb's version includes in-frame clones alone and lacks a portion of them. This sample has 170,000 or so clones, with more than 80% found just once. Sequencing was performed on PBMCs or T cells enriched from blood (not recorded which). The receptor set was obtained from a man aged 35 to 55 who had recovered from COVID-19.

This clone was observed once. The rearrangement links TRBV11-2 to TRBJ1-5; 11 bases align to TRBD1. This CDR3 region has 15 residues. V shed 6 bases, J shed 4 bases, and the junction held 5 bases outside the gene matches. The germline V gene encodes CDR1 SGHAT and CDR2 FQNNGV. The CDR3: CASSWTGGLNQPQHF. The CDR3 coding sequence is TGTGCCAGCAGTTGGACAGGGGGCCTGAATCAGCCCCAGCATTTT.

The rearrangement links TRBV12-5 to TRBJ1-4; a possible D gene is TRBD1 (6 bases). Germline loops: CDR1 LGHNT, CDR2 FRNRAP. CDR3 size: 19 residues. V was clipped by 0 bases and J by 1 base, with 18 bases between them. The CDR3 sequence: CASGLVRGGRGKTNEKLFF. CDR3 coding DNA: TGTGCTAGTGGTTTGGTACGGGGGGGGCGAGGCAAAACTAATGAAAAACTGTTTTTT.

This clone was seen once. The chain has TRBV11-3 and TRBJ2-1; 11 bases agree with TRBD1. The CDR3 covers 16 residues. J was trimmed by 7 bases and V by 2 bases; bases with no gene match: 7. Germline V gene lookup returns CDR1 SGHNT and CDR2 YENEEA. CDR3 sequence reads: CASSLRQGTGGNEQFF. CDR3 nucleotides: TGTGCCAGCAGCTTACGGCAAGGGACAGGGGGGAATGAGCAGTTCTTC.

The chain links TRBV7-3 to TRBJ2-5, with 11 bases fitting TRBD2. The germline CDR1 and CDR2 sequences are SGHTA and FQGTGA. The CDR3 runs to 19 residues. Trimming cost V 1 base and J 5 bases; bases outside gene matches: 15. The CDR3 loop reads CASSLSVRLAGSPGETQYF. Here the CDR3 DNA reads TGTGCCAGCAGCTTAAGTGTGAGACTAGCGGGGTCCCCCGGGGAGACCCAGTACTTC.

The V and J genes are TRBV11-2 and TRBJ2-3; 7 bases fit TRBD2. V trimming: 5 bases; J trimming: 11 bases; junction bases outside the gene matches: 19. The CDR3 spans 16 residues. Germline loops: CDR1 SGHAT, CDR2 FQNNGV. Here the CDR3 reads CASSATMGGAPLGQYF. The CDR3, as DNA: TGTGCCAGCAGCGCGACAATGGGAGGGGCCCCATTGGGGCAGTATTTT.

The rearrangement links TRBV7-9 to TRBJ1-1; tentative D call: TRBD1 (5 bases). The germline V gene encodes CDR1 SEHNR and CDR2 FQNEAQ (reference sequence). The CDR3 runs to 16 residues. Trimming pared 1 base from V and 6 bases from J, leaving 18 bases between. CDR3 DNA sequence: TGTGCCAGCAGCTTAGTGGATGGGCAGGGAATGTCTGAAGCTTTCTTT. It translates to CASSLVDGQGMSEAFF.

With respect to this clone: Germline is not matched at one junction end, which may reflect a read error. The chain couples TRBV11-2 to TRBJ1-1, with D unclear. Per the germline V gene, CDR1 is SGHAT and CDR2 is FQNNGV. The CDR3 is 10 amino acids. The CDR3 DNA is TGTGCCAGCAGCTTCGTCGAGCTGTCCTTT. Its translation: CASSFVELSF.

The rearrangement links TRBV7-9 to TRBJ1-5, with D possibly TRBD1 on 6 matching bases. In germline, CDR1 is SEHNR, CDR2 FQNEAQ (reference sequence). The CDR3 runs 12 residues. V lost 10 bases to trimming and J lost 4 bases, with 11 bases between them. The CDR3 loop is CATSGENQPQHF. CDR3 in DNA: TGTGCCACCTCAGGGGAGAATCAGCCCCAGCATTTT.

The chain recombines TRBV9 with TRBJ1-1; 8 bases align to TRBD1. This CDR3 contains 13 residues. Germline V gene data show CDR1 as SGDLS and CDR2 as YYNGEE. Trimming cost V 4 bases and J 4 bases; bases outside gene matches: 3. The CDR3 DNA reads TGTGCCAGCAGCAATGGACAGGGCACTGAAGCTTTCTTT. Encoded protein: CASSNGQGTEAFF.

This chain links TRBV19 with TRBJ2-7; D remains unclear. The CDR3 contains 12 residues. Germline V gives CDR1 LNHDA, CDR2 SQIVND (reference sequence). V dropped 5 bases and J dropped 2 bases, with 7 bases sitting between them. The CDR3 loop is CASSDSPYEQYF. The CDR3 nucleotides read TGTGCCAGTAGTGACTCCCCCTACGAGCAGTACTTC. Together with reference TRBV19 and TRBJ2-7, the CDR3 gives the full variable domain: DGGITQSPKYLFRKEGQNVTLSCEQNLNHDAMYWYRQDPGQGLRLIYYSQIVNDFQKGDIAEGYSVSREKKESFPLTVTSAQKNPTAFYLCASSDSPYEQYFGPGTRLTVT.

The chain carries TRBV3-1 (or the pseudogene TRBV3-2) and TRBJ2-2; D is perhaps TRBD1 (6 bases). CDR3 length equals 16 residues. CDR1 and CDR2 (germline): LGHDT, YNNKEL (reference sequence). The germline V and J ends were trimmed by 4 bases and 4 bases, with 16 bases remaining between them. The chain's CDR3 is CASSPPAGAITGELFF. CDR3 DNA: TGTGCCAGCAGCCCGCCCGCAGGGGCGATCACCGGGGAGCTGTTTTTT.

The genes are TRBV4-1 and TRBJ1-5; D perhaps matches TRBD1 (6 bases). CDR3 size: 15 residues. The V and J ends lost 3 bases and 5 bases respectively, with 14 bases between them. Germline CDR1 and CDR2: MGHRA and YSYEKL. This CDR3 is CASSQDRTDYQPQHF. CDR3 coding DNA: TGCGCCAGCAGCCAGGACCGGACAGACTATCAGCCCCAGCATTTT.